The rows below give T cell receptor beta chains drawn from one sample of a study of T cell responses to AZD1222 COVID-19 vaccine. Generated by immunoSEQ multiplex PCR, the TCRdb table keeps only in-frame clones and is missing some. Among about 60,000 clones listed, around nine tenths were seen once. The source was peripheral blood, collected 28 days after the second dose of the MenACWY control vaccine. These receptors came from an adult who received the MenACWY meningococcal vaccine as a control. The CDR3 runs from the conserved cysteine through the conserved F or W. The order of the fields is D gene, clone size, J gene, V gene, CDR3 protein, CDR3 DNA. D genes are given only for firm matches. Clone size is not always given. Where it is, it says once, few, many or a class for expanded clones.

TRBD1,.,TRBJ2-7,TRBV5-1,CASTAPQGDRVF,TGCGCCAGCACCGCGCCACAGGGGGATAGGGTGTTC
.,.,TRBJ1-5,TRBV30,CAWALGGHQPQHF,TGTGCCTGGGCTCTGGGGGGGCATCAGCCCCAGCATTTT
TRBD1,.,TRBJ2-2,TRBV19,CASSRDRLSGELFF,TGTGCCAGTAGCCGGGACAGGCTGTCCGGGGAGCTGTTTTTT
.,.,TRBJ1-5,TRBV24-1,CATGGWGNQPQHF,TGTGCCACCGGGGGCTGGGGCAATCAGCCCCAGCATTTT
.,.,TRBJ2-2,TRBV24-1,CATSDPTDGELFF,TGTGCCACCAGTGACCCGACAGACGGGGAGCTGTTTTTT
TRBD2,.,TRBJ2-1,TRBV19,CASSLETGTSGISHNEQFF,TGTGCCAGTAGTCTCGAAACCGGGACTAGCGGGATATCTCACAATGAGCAGTTCTTC
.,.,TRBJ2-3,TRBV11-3,CASSQGGEATDTQYF,TGTGCCAGCAGCCAAGGGGGGGAGGCGACAGATACGCAGTATTTT
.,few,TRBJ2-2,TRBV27,CASVPLGALSTGELFF,TGTGCCAGCGTCCCACTCGGGGCCCTGAGCACCGGGGAGCTGTTTTTT
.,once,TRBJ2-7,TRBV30,CAWRGMGEQYF,TGTGCCTGGAGAGGTATGGGTGAGCAGTACTTC
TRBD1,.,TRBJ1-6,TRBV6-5,CASDRGGGENSPLHF,TGTGCCAGTGATAGAGGAGGGGGCGAGAATTCACCCCTCCACTTT
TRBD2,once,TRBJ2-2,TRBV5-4,CAIPTSGSTGELFF,TGTGCCATCCCGACTAGCGGGAGCACCGGGGAGCTGTTTTTT
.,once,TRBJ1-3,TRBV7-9,CASSPGNTIYF,TGTGCCAGCAGCCCAGGAAACACCATATATTTT
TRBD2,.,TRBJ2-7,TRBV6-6,CATLAAPYEQYF,TGTGCCACCCTAGCGGCCCCCTACGAGCAGTACTTC
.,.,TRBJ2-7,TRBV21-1,CASILLAGGFRGYEQYF,TGTGCCAGCATTTTGCTAGCGGGAGGGTTTAGGGGCTACGAGCAGTACTTC
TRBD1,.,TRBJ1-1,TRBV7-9,CASSPRTGGADTEAFF,TGTGCCAGCAGCCCCAGGACAGGGGGAGCCGACACTGAAGCTTTCTTT
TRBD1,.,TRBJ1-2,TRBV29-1,CSVYRQGDYGYTF,TGCAGCGTTTACAGACAGGGGGACTATGGCTACACCTTC
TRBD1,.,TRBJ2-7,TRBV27,CASSPVTGVIPYEQYF,TGTGCCAGCAGTCCAGTGACAGGGGTTATTCCCTACGAGCAGTACTTC
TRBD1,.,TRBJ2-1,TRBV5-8,CASIPGQQYNEQFF,TGTGCCAGCATCCCGGGACAGCAATACAATGAGCAGTTCTTC
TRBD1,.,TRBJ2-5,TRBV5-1,CASRPWTGEETQYF,TGCGCCAGCAGGCCCTGGACAGGGGAAGAGACCCAGTACTTC
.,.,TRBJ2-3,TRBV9,CASSVRPGGTDTQYF,TGTGCCAGCAGCGTGAGACCAGGGGGCACAGATACGCAGTATTTT
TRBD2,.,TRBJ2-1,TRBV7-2,CASSPLTSGRVSSYNEQFF,TGTGCCAGCAGCCCCCTGACTAGCGGGAGGGTAAGCTCCTACAATGAGCAGTTCTTC
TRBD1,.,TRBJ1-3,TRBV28,CASTKDRQGGLGNTIYF,TGTGCCAGCACCAAAGATCGTCAGGGGGGTTTAGGAAACACCATATATTTT
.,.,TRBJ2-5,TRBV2,CASSDPGRKTQYF,TGTGCCAGCAGTGACCCGGGGAGAAAGACCCAGTACTTC
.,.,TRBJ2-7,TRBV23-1,CASMTDYEQYF,TGCGCCAGTATGACAGATTACGAGCAGTACTTC
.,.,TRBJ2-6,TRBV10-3,CAISESGTGANVLTF,TGTGCCATCAGTGAGTCAGGAACTGGGGCCAACGTCCTGACTTTC
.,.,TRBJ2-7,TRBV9,CASSGQLTYEQYF,TGTGCCAGCAGCGGACAGTTAACCTACGAGCAGTACTTC
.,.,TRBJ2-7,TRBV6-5,CASSHLGEQYF,TGTGCCAGCAGTCATCTAGGGGAGCAGTACTTC
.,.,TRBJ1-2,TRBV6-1,CASSEFTAAYGYTF,TGTGCCAGCAGTGAATTTACGGCCGCCTATGGCTACACCTTC
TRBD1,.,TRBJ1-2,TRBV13,CASSLRGRGNYGYTF,TGTGCCAGCAGCTTAAGGGGCAGGGGGAACTATGGCTACACCTTC
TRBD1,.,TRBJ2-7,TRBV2,CASRPYAGTATYEQYF,TGTGCCAGCAGGCCATATGCCGGGACAGCTACCTACGAGCAGTACTTC
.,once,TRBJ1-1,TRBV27,CASSSQGKRTEAFF,TGTGCCAGCAGTTCCCAGGGAAAGCGCACTGAAGCTTTCTTT
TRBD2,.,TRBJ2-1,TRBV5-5,CASSSGTSDYNEQFF,TGTGCCAGCAGCTCCGGGACTAGCGATTACAATGAGCAGTTCTTC
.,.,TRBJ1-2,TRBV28,CASTSLMGGYTF,TGTGCCAGCACGTCACTAATGGGCGGCTACACCTTC
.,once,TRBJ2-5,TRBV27,CASSLKGPRGTETQYF,TGTGCCAGCAGTTTAAAGGGGCCAAGGGGGACGGAGACCCAGTACTTC
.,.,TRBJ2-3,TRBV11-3,CASSFASTDTQYF,TGTGCCAGCAGCTTCGCGAGCACAGATACGCAGTATTTT
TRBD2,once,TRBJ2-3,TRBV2,CASSPGLAVTDTQYF,TGTGCCAGCAGTCCCGGACTAGCTGTCACAGATACGCAGTATTTT
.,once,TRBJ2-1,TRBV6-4,CASSGPGGEQFF,TGTGCCAGCAGTGGCCCTGGCGGTGAGCAGTTCTTC
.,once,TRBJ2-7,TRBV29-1,CSVVPTGLYSYEQYF,TGCAGCGTTGTTCCCACAGGGCTCTACTCCTACGAGCAGTACTTC
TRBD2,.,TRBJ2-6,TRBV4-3,CASSQPPWEGSGANVLTF,TGCGCCAGCAGCCAGCCCCCCTGGGAGGGCAGTGGGGCCAACGTCCTGACTTTC
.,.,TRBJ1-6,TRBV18,CASSPTDVNSPLHF,TGTGCCAGCTCACCGACGGACGTAAATTCACCCCTCCACTTT
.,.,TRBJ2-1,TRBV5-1,CASSEGLDNEQFF,TGCGCCAGCAGCGAAGGTCTGGACAATGAGCAGTTCTTC
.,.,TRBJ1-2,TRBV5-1,CASSLAQGGTYGYTF,TGCGCCAGCAGCTTGGCCCAGGGAGGGACGTATGGCTACACCTTC
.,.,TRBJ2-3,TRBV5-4,CASSLGRGETDTQYF,TGTGCCAGCAGCTTAGGGAGAGGTGAGACAGATACGCAGTATTTT
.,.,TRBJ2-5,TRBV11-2,CASIYLSGSQQTQYF,TGTGCCAGCATCTACTTAAGCGGGTCCCAGCAGACCCAGTACTTC
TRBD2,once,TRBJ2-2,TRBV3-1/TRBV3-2,CASSQVPAGDPGELFF,TGTGCCAGCAGCCAAGTCCCAGCGGGAGATCCGGGGGAGCTGTTTTTT
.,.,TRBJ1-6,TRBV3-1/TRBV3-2,CASSQNDSPNSPLHF,TGTGCCAGCAGCCAAAATGACAGTCCGAATTCACCCCTCCACTTT
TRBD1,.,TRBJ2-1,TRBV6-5,CASAQGALTNEQFF,TGTGCCAGCGCTCAGGGGGCGCTGACTAATGAGCAGTTCTTC
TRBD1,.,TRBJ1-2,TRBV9,CASSVDGQAGYTF,TGTGCCAGCAGCGTAGACGGACAGGCGGGCTACACCTTC
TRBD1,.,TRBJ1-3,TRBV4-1,CASSQVAGQSVGNTIYF,TGCGCCAGCAGCCAAGTTGCGGGACAGAGCGTCGGTAACACCATATATTTT
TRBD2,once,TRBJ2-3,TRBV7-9,CASSPPSGRLSDTQYF,TGTGCCAGCAGCCCCCCGAGCGGGAGGCTCTCAGATACGCAGTATTTT
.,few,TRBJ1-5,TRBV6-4,CASSETGIEQPQHF,TGTGCCAGCAGTGAGACAGGAATTGAACAGCCCCAGCATTTT
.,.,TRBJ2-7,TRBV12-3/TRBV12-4,CASSPSGGYEQYF,TGTGCCAGCAGCCCCTCCGGAGGCTACGAGCAGTACTTC
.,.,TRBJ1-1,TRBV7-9,CASSLAGSHTEAFF,TGTGCCAGCAGCTTAGCTGGGAGTCACACTGAAGCTTTCTTT
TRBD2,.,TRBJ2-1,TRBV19,CASSLVGSGRLGVQFF,TGTGCCAGTAGCCTCGTGGGTAGCGGGAGATTAGGGGTACAGTTCTTC
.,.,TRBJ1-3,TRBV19,CASSIRPQSSGNTIYF,TGTGCCAGTAGTATTCGGCCTCAATCCTCTGGAAACACCATATATTTT
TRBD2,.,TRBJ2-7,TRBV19,CASSMPSGGSSYEQYF,TGTGCCAGTAGTATGCCCAGCGGGGGAAGCTCCTACGAGCAGTACTTC
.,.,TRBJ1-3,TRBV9,CASSVEVAGPGNTIYF,TGTGCCAGCAGCGTAGAAGTTGCGGGCCCGGGAAACACCATATATTTT
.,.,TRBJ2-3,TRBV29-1,CSAAGLGSIPDTQYF,TGCAGCGCCGCCGGTTTAGGGTCCATTCCAGATACGCAGTATTTT
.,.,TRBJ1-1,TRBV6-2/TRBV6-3,CASSNPLRNTEAFF,TGTGCCAGCAGTAATCCACTGAGGAACACTGAAGCTTTCTTT
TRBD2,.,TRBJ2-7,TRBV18,CASSYTSGNSYEQYF,TGTGCCAGCTCGTATACTAGCGGGAACTCCTACGAGCAGTACTTC